One T cell receptor (beta chain) is described in this entry. The antigen remains unidentified. These data originate in a study of shared clonotypes between healthy human individuals. Study context: The donor group consisted of a couple of women and three men, aged 18 to 49. Notes on the study in general: Naive CD4 clonotypes were shared across several donors at about 5%. Clonotype sharing among donors was thought likely to change with sequencing depth.

CDR1 and CDR2 from the germline V gene are SQVTM and ANQGSEA. This CDR3 spans 15 amino acids. Unmatched junction bases numbered 6, after V lost 5 bases and J lost 2 bases. CD45RO-negative, CCR7-positively selected cells formed the naive CD8 fraction, excluding terminally differentiated effector memory CD45RA+ cells. Measured with immunoSEQ multiplex PCR; TCRdb has only the in-frame clones, and not every one. The data contain about 2.2 million clones, just over 90% of them singletons. This receptor was identified in a man between 18 and 29 years old in good health. Some clones in this sample may be carry-over from other donors' samples. J is TRBJ2-1 and V is TRBV29-1; 10 nucleotides align to TRBD2. Input material: naive CD8+ T cells from PBMCs. In DNA, the CDR3 is TGCAGCGTTACCATTAGCGGGAGGCCCTACAATGAGCAGTTCTTC. Protein product: CSVTISGRPYNEQFF.